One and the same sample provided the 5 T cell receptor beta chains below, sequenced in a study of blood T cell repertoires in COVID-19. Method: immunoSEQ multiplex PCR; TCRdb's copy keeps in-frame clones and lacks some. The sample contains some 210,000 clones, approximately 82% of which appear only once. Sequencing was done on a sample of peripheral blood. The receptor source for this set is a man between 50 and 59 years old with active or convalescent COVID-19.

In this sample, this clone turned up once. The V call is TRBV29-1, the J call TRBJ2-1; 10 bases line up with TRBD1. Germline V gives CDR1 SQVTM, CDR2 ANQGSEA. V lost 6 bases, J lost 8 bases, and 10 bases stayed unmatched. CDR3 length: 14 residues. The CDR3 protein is CSVLRQGAGDEQFF. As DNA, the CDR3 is TGCAGCGTCCTGCGACAGGGGGCAGGCGATGAGCAGTTCTTC.

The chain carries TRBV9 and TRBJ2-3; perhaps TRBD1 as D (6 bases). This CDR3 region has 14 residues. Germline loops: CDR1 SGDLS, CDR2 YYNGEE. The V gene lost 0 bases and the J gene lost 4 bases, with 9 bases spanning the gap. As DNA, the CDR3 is TGTGCCAGCAGCGTAGCACAGGGAGCAGATACGCAGTATTTT. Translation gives CASSVAQGADTQYF.

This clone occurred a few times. CDR3 DNA sequence: TGCGCCAGCAGTGAGCACTTGAACACTGAAGCTTTCTTT. It yields the protein CASSEHLNTEAFF. The J gene is TRBJ1-1, the V gene TRBV10-1; D remains unclear. The CDR3 runs 13 residues. Germline V gene sequence: CDR1 WNHNN, CDR2 SYGVQD (reference sequence). The ends were cut back, 2 bases at V and 0 bases at J, with 4 bases in the middle.

CDR3 sequence (DNA): TGTGCCAGCAGTTTGGCGGTGGTCACTGAAGCTTTCTTT. This gives the protein CASSLAVVTEAFF. The chain carries TRBV27 and TRBJ1-1, with D hard to call. The V end was cut by 3 bases, the J end by 4 bases, with 9 bases between. Looked up from germline, CDR1 is MNHEY and CDR2 is SMNVEV (reference sequence). The CDR3 spans 13 residues.

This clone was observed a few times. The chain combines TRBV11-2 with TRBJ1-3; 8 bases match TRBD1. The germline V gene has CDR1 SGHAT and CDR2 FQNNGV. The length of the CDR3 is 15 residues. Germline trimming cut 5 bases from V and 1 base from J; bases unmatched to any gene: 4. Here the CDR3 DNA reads TGTGCCAGCAGCCACAGACAGGGGTCTGGAAACACCATATATTTT. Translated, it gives CASSHRQGSGNTIYF.